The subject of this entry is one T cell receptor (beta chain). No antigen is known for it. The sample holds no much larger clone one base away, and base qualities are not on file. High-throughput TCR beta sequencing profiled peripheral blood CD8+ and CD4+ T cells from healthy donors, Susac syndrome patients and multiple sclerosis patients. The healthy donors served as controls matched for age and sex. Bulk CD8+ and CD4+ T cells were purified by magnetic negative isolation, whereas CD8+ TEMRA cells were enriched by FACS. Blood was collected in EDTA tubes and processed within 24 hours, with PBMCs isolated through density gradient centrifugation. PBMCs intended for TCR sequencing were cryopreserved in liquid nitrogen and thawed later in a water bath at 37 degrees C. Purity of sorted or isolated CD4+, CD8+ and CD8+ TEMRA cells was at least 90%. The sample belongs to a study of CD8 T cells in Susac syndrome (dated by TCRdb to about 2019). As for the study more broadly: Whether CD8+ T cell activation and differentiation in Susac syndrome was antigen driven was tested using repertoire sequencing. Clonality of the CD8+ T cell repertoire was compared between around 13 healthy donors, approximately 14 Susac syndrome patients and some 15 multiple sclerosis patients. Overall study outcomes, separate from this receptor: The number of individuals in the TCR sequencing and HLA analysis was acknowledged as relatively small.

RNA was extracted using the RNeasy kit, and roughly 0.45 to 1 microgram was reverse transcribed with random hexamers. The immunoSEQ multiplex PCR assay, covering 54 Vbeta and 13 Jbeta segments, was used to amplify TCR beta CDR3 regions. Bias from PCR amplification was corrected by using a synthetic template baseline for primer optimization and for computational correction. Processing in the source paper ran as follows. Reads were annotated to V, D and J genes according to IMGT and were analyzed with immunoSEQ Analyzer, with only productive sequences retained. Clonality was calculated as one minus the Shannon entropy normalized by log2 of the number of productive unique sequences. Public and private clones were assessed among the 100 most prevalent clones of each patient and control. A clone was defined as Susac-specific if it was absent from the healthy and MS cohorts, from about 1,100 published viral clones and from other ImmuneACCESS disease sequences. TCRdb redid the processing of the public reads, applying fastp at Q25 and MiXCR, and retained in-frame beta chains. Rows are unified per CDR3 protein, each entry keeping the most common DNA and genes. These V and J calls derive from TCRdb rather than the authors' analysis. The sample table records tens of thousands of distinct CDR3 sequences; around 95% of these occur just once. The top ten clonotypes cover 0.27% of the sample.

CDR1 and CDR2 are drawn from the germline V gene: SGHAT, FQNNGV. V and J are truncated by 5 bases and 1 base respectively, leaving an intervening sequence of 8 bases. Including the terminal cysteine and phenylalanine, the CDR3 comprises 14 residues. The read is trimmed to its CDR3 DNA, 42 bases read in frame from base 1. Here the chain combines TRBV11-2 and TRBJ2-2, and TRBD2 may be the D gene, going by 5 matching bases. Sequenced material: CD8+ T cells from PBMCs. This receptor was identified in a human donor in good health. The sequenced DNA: TGTGCCAGCAGCCGACGGGGGAACACCGGGGAGCTGTTTTTT. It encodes CASSRRGNTGELFF.